This T cell receptor (beta chain) was sequenced in a study of shared clonotypes between healthy human individuals. Clones were sequenced by immunoSEQ multiplex PCR, and TCRdb holds only the in-frame ones, with some missing. The sample includes about 1 million clones, approximately 72% of them seen just once. CDR1 MNHEY and CDR2 SVGAGI come from the germline V gene. V was clipped by 7 bases and J by 3 bases; unmatched bases: 8. The CDR3 covers 14 residues. Everyone who donated was a Caucasian adult who lived in Nashville, Tennessee. This TCR was recovered from a young man in good health. Sequencing was performed on memory CD4+ T cells sorted from blood. Regarding subset: CD45RA-negative fraction. The genes are TRBV6-5 and TRBJ2-7, with 8 nucleotides matching TRBD1. In DNA form, the CDR3 reads TGTGCCAGCATCCTGGACAGGGTTAACTACGAGCAGTACTTC. Translated, it gives CASILDRVNYEQYF.